What follows are 10 T cell receptor beta chains derived from one specimen sequenced in a study of cytomegalovirus exposure and HLA in healthy donors. Primers included in the PCR were 60 Vbeta and 13 Jbeta primers. Produced via immunoSEQ multiplex PCR; TCRdb's table is partial and in-frame only. The repertoire has roughly 180,000 clones, 75% to 80% of them found once; the top ten carry under 7%. Sequencing was carried out using PBMCs. The receptor set was obtained from a woman in her thirties in good health and CMV-seropositive.

This chain joins TRBV7-9 and TRBJ2-1, with 9 bases aligning to TRBD2. Trimming cost V 1 base and J 5 bases; bases outside gene matches: 6. Germline lookup yields CDR1 SEHNR and CDR2 FQNEAQ (reference sequence). The CDR3 consists of 16 residues. The CDR3 DNA reads as TGTGCCAGCAGCTTAGTGCTAGCGGGATTTGACAATGAGCAGTTCTTC. As protein: CASSLVLAGFDNEQFF.

The CDR3 sequence is CATSRDLGGTEAFF. CDR3 DNA sequence: TGTGCCACCAGCAGAGATCTAGGAGGCACTGAAGCTTTCTTT. This sequence joins TRBV15 and TRBJ1-1; D remains unclear. The CDR3 is 14 residues long. The germline CDR1 and CDR2 sequences are LNHNV and YYDKDF (reference sequence). Trimming removed 0 bases at V and 4 bases at J, with 9 bases between.

The chain links TRBV5-6 to TRBJ2-4; D is unclear. Trimming removed 2 bases from V and 0 bases from J, with 9 bases in between. The CDR3 covers 15 residues. The germline V gene encodes CDR1 SGHDT and CDR2 YYEEEE. CDR3 nucleotide sequence: TGTGCCAGCAGCTTTCTACGTCTAGCCAAAAACATTCAGTACTTC. Protein: CASSFLRLAKNIQYF. The whole variable domain, filled in from reference TRBV5-6 and TRBJ2-4, reads DAGVTQSPTHLIKTRGQQVTLRCSPKSGHDTVSWYQQALGQGPQFIFQYYEEEERQRGNFPDRFSGHQFPNYSSELNVNALLLGDSALYLCASSFLRLAKNIQYFGAGTRLSVL.

The V gene is TRBV19, the J gene TRBJ1-2; 8 bases are a match to TRBD1. J was trimmed by 7 bases and V by 7 bases; bases with no gene match: 14. The germline V gene has CDR1 LNHDA and CDR2 SQIVND (reference sequence). The CDR3 totals 15 residues. The CDR3 DNA reads as TGTGCCAGTACCTCATTATCAGGGGGCGAGTTTGGCTACACCTTC. Protein: CASTSLSGGEFGYTF.

This chain links TRBV6-6 with TRBJ2-1; maybe TRBD1 (6 bases). Germline CDR1 MNHNY, CDR2 SVGAGI (reference sequence). This CDR3 has 14 amino acids. Trimming removed 5 bases at V and 6 bases at J, with 14 bases between. The CDR3: CASSVAGEGNEQFF. The CDR3, as DNA: TGTGCCAGCAGTGTAGCAGGGGAAGGCAATGAGCAGTTCTTC.

The chain uses TRBV7-9 and TRBJ2-7; D is possibly TRBD2 (6 bases). CDR1 is SEHNR and CDR2 is FQNEAQ in the germline V gene (reference sequence). The CDR3 contains 14 residues. V was clipped by 1 base and J by 0 bases, with 7 bases between them. CDR3 coding DNA: TGTGCCAGCAGCTTAGGAGCGGGCTCCTACGAGCAGTACTTC. This gives the protein CASSLGAGSYEQYF.

This clone was detected once. V and J are TRBV5-1 and TRBJ1-1, with 9 bases lining up with TRBD1. Trimming took 3 bases from V and 1 from J; bases not matched to a gene: 7. Germline assignment: CDR1 SGHRS and CDR2 YFSETQ. The length of the CDR3 is 16 residues. The CDR3 spells CASSWGDRVRNTEAFF. As DNA, the CDR3 is TGCGCCAGCAGCTGGGGGGACAGGGTTAGGAACACTGAAGCTTTCTTT. Complete variable domain (other parts from reference TRBV5-1 and TRBJ1-1): KAGVTQTPRYLIKTRGQQVTLSCSPISGHRSVSWYQQTPGQGLQFLFEYFSETQRNKGNFPGRFSGRQFSNSRSEMNVSTLELGDSALYLCASSWGDRVRNTEAFFGQGTRLTVV.

The V and J genes are TRBV5-1 and TRBJ1-1; D is unclear. The CDR3 consists of 14 residues. V was shortened by 0 bases and J by 7 bases, with 13 bases between the two germline ends. Looked up from germline, CDR1 is SGHRS and CDR2 is YFSETQ. DNA of the CDR3: TGCGCCAGCAGCTTGGAGGAGGGCCCCCGTGAAGCTTTCTTT. This sequence encodes CASSLEEGPREAFF.

This clone appeared once. The rearrangement links TRBV6-4 to TRBJ2-5, with a possible D match to TRBD2 (7 bases). The J call may not be correct, given that the DNA end is closer to TRBJ2-7. The germline CDR1 and CDR2 sequences are MRHNA and SNTAGT. This CDR3 spans 15 amino acids. CDR3 amino acids: CASTPGGGAQYEQYF. CDR3 nucleotides: TGTGCCAGCACCCCCGGTGGGGGGGCTCAGTACGAGCAGTACTTC.

The chain carries TRBV6-1 and TRBJ1-1, with a tentative D call TRBD1 (5 bases). V was shortened by 6 bases and J by 8 bases, with 19 bases between the two germline ends. The CDR3 contains 14 residues. Germline CDR1 is MNHNS and CDR2 is SASEGT. The CDR3, as DNA: TGTGCCAGCAGCGTTCGGGGGGGGGTAGGAGAAGCTTTCTTT. Encoded protein: CASSVRGGVGEAFF.